Listed below are T cell receptor beta chains from one sample, sequenced in a study of OX40 agonist ivuxolimab in advanced cancers. Clones were sequenced by immunoSEQ multiplex PCR, and TCRdb holds only the in-frame ones, with some missing. The sample lists approximately 74,000 clones; about 90% were seen once. Material: CD4+ or CD8+ T cells sorted from blood, obtained in a trial of the OX40 agonist ivuxolimab. The receptors come from an adult with an advanced solid tumor such as melanoma, head and neck, liver or kidney cancer. Each CDR3 is given with its conserved first and last residue. Fields, in order: clone size, V gene, CDR3 length, D gene, J gene, CDR3 protein, CDR3 DNA. The D gene is left open where the match is weak. Clone size is shown for a subset of rows, as once, few, many or a class of expanded clone.

size: NA; V: TRBV11-2; length: 16; D: TRBD2; J: TRBJ2-5; CDR3: CASSPGTSGGAETQYF; DNA: TGTGCCAGCAGCCCAGGGACTAGCGGGGGGGCCGAGACCCAGTACTTC
size: once; V: TRBV9; length: 15; D: TRBD2; J: TRBJ2-5; CDR3: CASSVDASGLETQYF; DNA: TGTGCCAGCAGCGTAGATGCTAGCGGGTTGGAGACCCAGTACTTC
size: NA; V: TRBV5-4; length: 14; D: NA; J: TRBJ1-4; CDR3: CASSLEGADEKLFF; DNA: TGTGCCAGCAGCCTGGAGGGCGCGGATGAAAAACTGTTTTTT
size: NA; V: TRBV15; length: 14; D: NA; J: TRBJ2-7; CDR3: CATSRAGSSYEQYF; DNA: TGTGCCACCAGCAGAGCCGGAAGTTCCTACGAGCAGTACTTC
size: NA; V: TRBV5-1; length: 12; D: NA; J: TRBJ2-3; CDR3: CASSGWADTQYF; DNA: TGCGCCAGCAGTGGATGGGCGGATACGCAGTATTTT
size: NA; V: TRBV7-9; length: 12; D: NA; J: TRBJ2-7; CDR3: CASSFGSYEQYF; DNA: TGTGCCAGCAGCTTCGGAAGCTACGAGCAGTACTTC
size: NA; V: TRBV9; length: 14; D: NA; J: TRBJ2-7; CDR3: CASSVGAGAYEQYF; DNA: TGTGCCAGCAGCGTAGGGGCGGGTGCCTACGAGCAGTACTTC
size: NA; V: TRBV7-6; length: 15; D: NA; J: TRBJ2-3; CDR3: CASSLEVVRTDTQYF; DNA: TGTGCCAGCAGCTTAGAAGTCGTCCGCACAGATACGCAGTATTTT
size: NA; V: TRBV4-1; length: 15; D: NA; J: TRBJ2-7; CDR3: CASSQAAGRGAEQYF; DNA: TGCGCCAGCAGCCAAGCGGCAGGCCGGGGCGCCGAGCAGTACTTC
size: NA; V: TRBV2; length: 15; D: TRBD1; J: TRBJ1-6; CDR3: CASSDPGQGVSPLHF; DNA: TGTGCCAGCAGTGACCCGGGACAGGGGGTTTCACCCCTCCACTTT
size: NA; V: TRBV28; length: 15; D: NA; J: TRBJ2-1; CDR3: CASSFAGTSYNEQFF; DNA: TGTGCCAGCAGTTTCGCGGGAACTTCCTACAATGAGCAGTTCTTC
size: NA; V: TRBV27; length: 14; D: NA; J: TRBJ1-4; CDR3: CAIPLRTTNEKLFF; DNA: TGTGCCATCCCCCTCCGGACAACTAATGAAAAACTGTTTTTT
size: NA; V: TRBV5-6; length: 14; D: NA; J: TRBJ1-6; CDR3: CASSVDSVGPPLHF; DNA: TGTGCCAGCAGCGTGGACTCCGTCGGACCACCCCTCCACTTT
size: NA; V: TRBV2; length: 14; D: NA; J: TRBJ2-7; CDR3: CASSDPRGLYEQYF; DNA: TGTGCCAGCAGTGACCCCCGGGGCCTCTACGAGCAGTACTTC
size: NA; V: TRBV4-3; length: 17; D: TRBD2; J: TRBJ2-3; CDR3: CASSQEGGRALTDTQYF; DNA: TGCGCCAGCAGCCAAGAAGGCGGGAGGGCCCTCACAGATACGCAGTATTTT
size: NA; V: TRBV6-1; length: 12; D: NA; J: TRBJ1-1; CDR3: CASSYGGTEAFF; DNA: TGTGCCAGCAGTTATGGTGGCACTGAAGCTTTCTTT
size: NA; V: TRBV5-5; length: 15; D: NA; J: TRBJ1-1; CDR3: CASSLVRVPNTEAFF; DNA: TGTGCCAGCAGCTTGGTACGGGTCCCGAACACTGAAGCTTTCTTT
size: NA; V: TRBV4-3; length: 15; D: TRBD1; J: TRBJ1-5; CDR3: CASSQDRGSNQPQHF; DNA: TGCGCCAGCAGCCAGGACAGGGGAAGCAATCAGCCCCAGCATTTT
size: NA; V: TRBV7-2; length: 16; D: TRBD2; J: TRBJ2-7; CDR3: CASSNSGDLFTYEQYF; DNA: TGTGCCAGCAGCAATAGCGGGGATCTCTTCACCTACGAGCAGTACTTC
size: NA; V: TRBV11-2; length: 15; D: NA; J: TRBJ1-1; CDR3: CASSSAVVANTEAFF; DNA: TGTGCCAGCAGCTCCGCCGTTGTTGCGAACACTGAAGCTTTCTTT
size: NA; V: TRBV4-1; length: 18; D: TRBD1; J: TRBJ2-7; CDR3: CASSQDSPGGTGIDEQYF; DNA: TGCGCCAGCAGCCAAGATTCCCCCGGCGGGACAGGGATAGACGAGCAGTACTTC
size: NA; V: TRBV7-6; length: 15; D: TRBD1; J: TRBJ1-5; CDR3: CASSKDREGEQPQHF; DNA: TGTGCCAGCAGCAAGGACAGGGAGGGGGAACAGCCCCAGCATTTT
size: NA; V: TRBV25-1; length: 14; D: NA; J: TRBJ2-7; CDR3: CASSEQGSSYEQYF; DNA: TGTGCCAGCAGTGAACAGGGGAGCTCCTACGAGCAGTACTTC
size: NA; V: TRBV5-4; length: 16; D: NA; J: TRBJ1-4; CDR3: CASSLFVGRSNEKLFF; DNA: TGTGCCAGCAGCTTATTCGTCGGACGGAGTAATGAAAAACTGTTTTTT
size: NA; V: TRBV19; length: 14; D: TRBD1; J: TRBJ1-1; CDR3: CASSGGQGNTEAFF; DNA: TGTGCCAGTAGTGGGGGACAGGGGAACACTGAAGCTTTCTTT
size: NA; V: TRBV4-2; length: 15; D: TRBD1; J: TRBJ2-7; CDR3: CASSFLTGPEVEQYF; DNA: TGTGCCAGCAGCTTTTTGACAGGGCCAGAGGTCGAGCAGTACTTC
size: NA; V: TRBV28; length: 19; D: TRBD2; J: TRBJ2-3; CDR3: CASSPPGTSGSSSTDTQYF; DNA: TGTGCCAGCAGTCCACCCGGGACTAGCGGGAGCTCTAGCACAGATACGCAGTATTTT
size: NA; V: TRBV14; length: 14; D: TRBD1; J: TRBJ2-5; CDR3: CASSLGTAQETQYF; DNA: TGTGCCAGCAGCCTCGGGACAGCCCAAGAGACCCAGTACTTC
size: NA; V: TRBV19; length: 17; D: TRBD2; J: TRBJ2-1; CDR3: CASSYAGGKFSYNEQFF; DNA: TGTGCCAGTAGTTATGCGGGGGGCAAATTCTCCTACAATGAGCAGTTCTTC
size: NA; V: TRBV2; length: 18; D: TRBD1; J: TRBJ1-2; CDR3: CASSESGTGQNPNYGYTF; DNA: TGTGCCAGCAGTGAATCCGGGACAGGCCAGAACCCTAACTATGGCTACACCTTC
size: NA; V: TRBV5-8; length: 14; D: NA; J: TRBJ1-2; CDR3: CAGRNTGLPYGYTF; DNA: TGTGCCGGCCGTAATACAGGGCTCCCATATGGCTACACCTTC
size: NA; V: TRBV6-6; length: 12; D: NA; J: TRBJ2-2; CDR3: CASSPETGELFF; DNA: TGTGCCAGCAGTCCGGAAACCGGGGAGCTGTTTTTT
size: NA; V: TRBV18; length: 16; D: TRBD2; J: TRBJ2-7; CDR3: CASSPPGLAFSYEQYF; DNA: TGTGCCAGCTCACCACCGGGACTAGCATTCTCCTACGAGCAGTACTTC
size: NA; V: TRBV11-2; length: 18; D: TRBD1; J: TRBJ1-2; CDR3: CASTTLDTGTGEFDGYTF; DNA: TGTGCCAGCACCACCCTGGATACCGGGACAGGGGAGTTCGATGGCTACACCTTC
size: NA; V: TRBV27; length: 16; D: NA; J: TRBJ2-1; CDR3: CASSPEGGPSYNEQFF; DNA: TGTGCCAGCAGTCCCGAAGGAGGACCTTCCTACAATGAGCAGTTCTTC
size: NA; V: TRBV29-1; length: 15; D: TRBD2; J: TRBJ2-5; CDR3: CSVEGAGEMVETQYF; DNA: TGCAGCGTTGAAGGCGCGGGAGAGATGGTGGAGACCCAGTACTTC
size: NA; V: TRBV7-6; length: 15; D: TRBD1; J: TRBJ1-1; CDR3: CASSSGGTGWTEAFF; DNA: TGTGCCAGCAGCTCTGGCGGGACAGGGTGGACTGAAGCTTTCTTT
size: NA; V: TRBV19; length: 14; D: NA; J: TRBJ2-1; CDR3: CASSTLMEGGEQFF; DNA: TGTGCCAGTAGTACCCTGATGGAGGGTGGTGAGCAGTTCTTC
size: NA; V: TRBV29-1; length: 14; D: NA; J: TRBJ2-7; CDR3: CSVEGDSENYEQYF; DNA: TGCAGCGTTGAAGGGGATTCGGAAAACTACGAGCAGTACTTC
size: NA; V: TRBV13; length: 15; D: NA; J: TRBJ2-1; CDR3: CASRDGTVGYNEQFF; DNA: TGTGCCAGCAGAGATGGCACAGTCGGGTACAATGAGCAGTTCTTC
size: NA; V: TRBV27; length: 15; D: TRBD2; J: TRBJ2-5; CDR3: CASRDLAGPPETQYF; DNA: TGTGCCAGCAGGGACCTAGCGGGGCCCCCAGAGACCCAGTACTTC